Shown below are 30 T cell receptor beta chains from a single sample sequenced in a study of shared clonotypes between healthy human individuals. Repertoires were generated with immunoSEQ multiplex PCR, while TCRdb's copy carries only in-frame clones and drops some. Altogether 2 million to 2.5 million clones are present, 80% to 95% being singletons, with the ten largest covering about 0.39%. Sequenced: naive CD4+ T cells from PBMCs. Subset defined: CD45RA+ positively selected. Receptors originate from a young man in good health. Some clones in this sample may be carry-over from other donors' samples.

Turning to this clone: Other DNA sequences from this sample encode an identical CDR3 as well. V gene TRBV11-1 combines with J gene TRBJ1-2, with D unresolved. This CDR3 is built from 13 residues. Germline assignment: CDR1 SGHAT and CDR2 FQDESV (reference sequence). The V gene lost 3 bases and the J gene lost 8 bases, with 13 bases spanning the gap. The CDR3: CASSLAEARGYTF. The DNA of the CDR3 is TGTGCCAGCAGCTTGGCAGAAGCTAGAGGCTACACCTTC.

V and J are TRBV6-1 and TRBJ1-5; D is uncertain. CDR3 size: 15 residues. In germline, CDR1 is MNHNS, CDR2 SASEGT. The V and J ends lost 1 base and 3 bases respectively, with 10 bases between them. The CDR3 sequence is CASSEGWQNNQPQHF. CDR3 DNA: TGTGCCAGCAGTGAAGGATGGCAGAACAATCAGCCCCAGCATTTT.

The chain is built from TRBV5-1 and TRBJ2-2; 9 bases are shared with TRBD1. The CDR3 runs to 14 residues. Germline V gene sequence: CDR1 SGHRS, CDR2 YFSETQ. V trimming: 8 bases; J trimming: 6 bases; junction bases outside the gene matches: 8. This chain's CDR3 is CASSRDRVAGELFF. Here the CDR3 DNA reads TGCGCCAGTAGCCGGGACAGGGTAGCCGGGGAGCTGTTTTTT.

J is TRBJ2-7 and V is TRBV5-1, with no clear D. The CDR3 extends over 14 amino acids. CDR1 is SGHRS, CDR2 YFSETQ, per germline. V was clipped by 0 bases and J by 3 bases, with 10 bases between them. For the CDR3, the DNA is TGCGCCAGCAGCTTGGGTAGGGTTAACTACGAGCAGTACTTC. This gives the protein CASSLGRVNYEQYF.

J is TRBJ2-6 and V is TRBV7-2; D may be TRBD2 (6 bases). V was pared by 5 bases and J by 4 bases, with 6 bases between. CDR1 is SGHTA, CDR2 FQGNSA, per germline. CDR3 length: 13 amino acids. CDR3 bases: TGTGCCAGCAGCGCGGGGGGGGCCAACGTCCTGACTTTC. Its translation: CASSAGGANVLTF.

This clone appeared a single time. The rearrangement links TRBV11-2 to TRBJ2-1; the match to TRBD1 covers 7 bases. The CDR3 runs to 15 residues. Germline V gene sequence: CDR1 SGHAT, CDR2 FQNNGV. The ends lost 2 bases at V and 6 bases at J; junction bases unmatched: 7. The CDR3: CASSLMTGTFNEQFF. The CDR3 coding sequence is TGTGCCAGCAGCTTAATGACAGGGACATTCAATGAGCAGTTCTTC.

DNA of the CDR3: TGTGCCAGCGGGGAGAGTGGACAGGGAACCTACGAGCAGTACTTC. This sequence encodes CASGESGQGTYEQYF. The J gene is TRBJ2-7, the V gene TRBV6-1; 8 bases line up with TRBD1. This CDR3 spans 15 amino acids. The ends lost 8 bases at V and 2 bases at J; junction bases unmatched: 11. Germline V CDR1 and CDR2: MNHNS, SASEGT.

The CDR3 DNA sequence: TGCGCCAGCAGTCCCGGGACAGGGGAAGAGACCCAGTACTTC. Amino acid sequence: CASSPGTGEETQYF. V is TRBV10-1 and J is TRBJ2-5; 10 bases match TRBD1. There are 14 residues in the CDR3. Germline V lookup: CDR1 WNHNN, CDR2 SYGVQD (reference sequence). With V trimmed by 5 bases and J by 3 bases, 3 bases remained unmatched.

As regards this clone: This CDR3 is also generated by other DNA sequences in the sample. This chain links TRBV5-1 with TRBJ2-2, with 8 positions matching TRBD2. Germline V CDR1 and CDR2: SGHRS, YFSETQ. The CDR3 spans 14 residues. J gave up 4 bases and V 5 bases, and 4 bases lay outside the gene matches. CDR3 protein: CASSLAGLTGELFF. For the CDR3, the DNA is TGCGCCAGCAGTCTAGCGGGCCTCACCGGGGAGCTGTTTTTT.

This clone was observed a single time. The J gene is TRBJ1-1, the V gene TRBV6-5, with unresolved D. The CDR3 is 13 amino acids. Germline CDR1 reads MNHEY; CDR2 reads SVGAGI. The V end was cut by 8 bases, the J end by 2 bases, with 12 bases between. CDR3 coding DNA: TGTGCCAGCCGCGGGGTGGGCAACACTGAAGCTTTCTTT. Residues: CASRGVGNTEAFF.

The gene calls are TRBV6-6 and TRBJ1-1; 8 positions match TRBD1. The germline CDR1 and CDR2 sequences are MNHNY and SVGAGI (reference sequence). The V gene end was trimmed by 4 bases and the J gene end by 10 bases; junction bases not matched to a gene: 5. The CDR3 consists of 12 residues. The CDR3 region is CASSSPDRVAFF. In DNA, the CDR3 is TGTGCCAGCAGTTCTCCGGACAGGGTAGCTTTCTTT.

The sample holds one count of this clone. In the same sample, other DNA sequences code for this CDR3. This chain uses TRBV2 with TRBJ1-5; unclear D gene. The germline CDR1 and CDR2 sequences are SNHLY and FYNNEI. CDR3 length: 13 residues. With 7 bases removed from V and 0 bases from J, the gap between germline ends came to 7 bases. This CDR3 reads CASTRDSNQPQHF. CDR3 coding DNA: TGTGCCAGCACTCGAGATAGCAATCAGCCCCAGCATTTT.

This rearrangement joins TRBV6-1 to TRBJ2-3; D remains unclear. Germline V lookup: CDR1 MNHNS, CDR2 SASEGT. V was cut by 1 base and J by 6 bases, with 8 bases left in between. This CDR3 region has 13 residues. The CDR3 nucleotides read TGTGCCAGCAGTGAAGTACACGCCGATACGCAGTATTTT. As protein: CASSEVHADTQYF.

The chain couples TRBV2 to TRBJ2-7; 12 nucleotides align to TRBD1. From germline, CDR1 is SNHLY and CDR2 FYNNEI. The CDR3 is made up of 15 amino acids. The V and J ends lost 3 bases and 2 bases, in that order; junction bases with no gene match: 2. The CDR3 loop is CASSEGQGATYEQYF. The CDR3 coding sequence is TGTGCCAGCAGTGAGGGACAGGGGGCAACCTACGAGCAGTACTTC.

The rearrangement uses TRBV29-1 and TRBJ2-1; D is unresolved. This CDR3 spans 13 amino acids. Between the trimmed V and J ends, which lost 5 bases and 2 bases, there was a span of 10 bases. From germline, CDR1 is SQVTM and CDR2 ANQGSEA. The CDR3 sequence is CSVPRSTYNEQFF. The CDR3 nucleotides are TGCAGCGTTCCGCGGTCCACCTACAATGAGCAGTTCTTC.

The CDR3, as DNA: TGTGCCAGCAGCTTTGGAGCAGGGACTAGCGAGTACGAGCAGTACTTC. This sequence encodes CASSFGAGTSEYEQYF. The chain is built from TRBV5-5 and TRBJ2-7, with 10 bases fitting TRBD2. The CDR3 length is 16 residues. Germline CDR1 is SGHKS and CDR2 is YYEKEE (reference sequence). With V trimmed by 2 bases and J by 4 bases, 9 bases remained unmatched.

Comment on this clone: This same CDR3 is encoded by further DNA sequences in the sample. V gene TRBV20-1 combines with J gene TRBJ2-7; a possible D gene is TRBD2 (5 bases). Trimming pared 6 bases from V and 5 bases from J, leaving 8 bases between. The CDR3 is 10 amino acids. Germline V gene sequence: CDR1 DFQATT, CDR2 SNEGSKA (reference sequence). The CDR3 here is CSAPRDEQYF. CDR3 in DNA: TGCAGTGCCCCGAGGGACGAGCAGTACTTC.

The chain couples TRBV7-3 to TRBJ2-1; the match to TRBD1 covers 8 bases. The CDR3 spans 13 residues. Germline V lookup: CDR1 SGHTA, CDR2 FQGTGA. After removal of 0 bases from V and 12 bases from J, the junction contained 4 bases not matched to a gene. In DNA, the CDR3 is TGTGCCAGCAGCTTAACGGGGGGACAGGTGCAGTTCTTC. Translated, it gives CASSLTGGQVQFF.

This chain uses TRBV21-1 with TRBJ2-1; the table's TRBD2 call for D was not verified on the DNA. TRBV21-1 is an annotated pseudogene. CDR3 length: 16 residues. CDR3 loop: CANQWTGTSGSGEQFF. The CDR3 DNA reads TGTGCCAACCAATGGACCGGGACTAGCGGGAGTGGTGAGCAGTTCTTC.

The table lists this clone with a count of one. The chain recombines TRBV6-1 with TRBJ2-7; D tentatively fits TRBD1 or TRBD2 (5 bases each). V gave up 4 bases and J gave up 2 bases, with 15 bases separating them. The CDR3 is 15 amino acids. Germline values: CDR1 MNHNS, CDR2 SASEGT. This CDR3 is CASSGAGTDAYEQYF. In nucleotides, the CDR3 is TGTGCCAGCAGTGGTGCCGGGACGGATGCCTACGAGCAGTACTTC.

The rearrangement links TRBV30 to TRBJ2-3, with 12 bases matching TRBD1. This CDR3 region has 16 residues. The germline CDR1 and CDR2 sequences are GTSNPN and SVGIG (reference sequence). Losses at the gene ends were 0 bases for V and 4 bases for J; bases not matched to a gene: 5. CDR3 in DNA: TGTGCCTGGAGTGTCGGGACAGGGGGCTCGGCAGATACGCAGTATTTT. Encoded protein: CAWSVGTGGSADTQYF.

The chain carries TRBV2 and TRBJ2-5; D not certain. CDR3 length: 11 residues. The ends were cut back, 8 bases at V and 5 bases at J, with 9 bases in the middle. The germline V gene encodes CDR1 SNHLY and CDR2 FYNNEI. CDR3 bases: TGTGCCAGCCTACAAGGCGAGACCCAGTACTTC. This gives the protein CASLQGETQYF.

The genes are TRBV6-5 and TRBJ2-7; 9 nucleotides match TRBD2. The CDR3 totals 15 residues. The V gene end was trimmed by 0 bases and the J gene end by 3 bases; junction bases not matched to a gene: 3. CDR1 and CDR2 from the germline V gene are MNHEY and SVGAGI. CDR3 nucleotides: TGTGCCAGCAGTTACTCGACTAGCGGAATCTACGAGCAGTACTTC. Its translation: CASSYSTSGIYEQYF.

The chain has TRBV7-2 and TRBJ2-7; the match to TRBD2 covers 11 bases. Looked up from germline, CDR1 is SGHTA and CDR2 is FQGNSA. Losses at the gene ends were 0 bases for V and 4 bases for J; bases not matched to a gene: 5. This CDR3 spans 16 amino acids. CDR3 residues: CASSLALAGGKYEQYF. The CDR3 DNA reads TGTGCCAGCAGCTTAGCTCTAGCGGGAGGAAAATACGAGCAGTACTTC.

The chain joins TRBV19 to TRBJ1-2; 11 bases are shared with TRBD1. Germline V gene lookup returns CDR1 LNHDA and CDR2 SQIVND (reference sequence). V dropped 5 bases and J dropped 7; count of bases not matched to a gene: 9. CDR3 size: 15 residues. The CDR3 reads CASSVMGTGGSGYTF. CDR3 DNA: TGTGCCAGTAGTGTAATGGGGACAGGGGGAAGTGGCTACACCTTC.

In regard to this clone: Other DNA sequences in this sample translate to the same CDR3. The chain joins TRBV9 to TRBJ2-3, with 11 nucleotides matching TRBD2. Looked up from germline, CDR1 is SGDLS and CDR2 is YYNGEE. Trimming at V came to 0 bases and at J to 2 bases, leaving 2 bases not matched to a gene. This CDR3 has 16 residues. The CDR3 here is CASSVGTSGYTDTQYF. CDR3 sequence (DNA): TGTGCCAGCAGCGTAGGGACTAGCGGGTACACAGATACGCAGTATTTT.

The chain couples TRBV7-2 to TRBJ1-1; D not certain. Germline V CDR1 and CDR2: SGHTA, FQGNSA. The germline V and J ends were trimmed by 3 bases and 1 base, with 6 bases remaining between them. The CDR3 length is 13 residues. The CDR3 spells CASSLPQNTEAFF. The CDR3, as DNA: TGTGCCAGCAGCTTGCCACAGAACACTGAAGCTTTCTTT.

This clone was detected only once. V is TRBV28 and J is TRBJ1-2; possibly TRBD1 for D (5 bases). The germline CDR1 and CDR2 sequences are MDHEN and SYDVKM. CDR3 size: 15 residues. Trimming took 1 base from V and 4 from J, leaving 13 bases between them. The CDR3 bases are TGTGCCAGCAGTTTATCAGGCAGGGCTTCCTATGGCTACACCTTC. It specifies CASSLSGRASYGYTF.

The chain joins TRBV2 to TRBJ2-7; 8 positions agree with TRBD1. Germline V gene sequence: CDR1 SNHLY, CDR2 FYNNEI. Trimming removed 5 bases from V and 2 bases from J; junction bases left unmatched: 5. The CDR3 consists of 14 residues. The chain's CDR3 is CASSQRTGTYEQYF. CDR3 nucleotides: TGTGCCAGCAGTCAGAGGACAGGGACCTACGAGCAGTACTTC.

The gene calls are TRBV27 and TRBJ1-2, with a tentative D call TRBD1 (6 bases). Per the germline V gene, CDR1 is MNHEY and CDR2 is SMNVEV (reference sequence). There are 13 residues in the CDR3. Trimming removed 5 bases from V and 4 bases from J, with 11 bases in between. The CDR3, as DNA: TGTGCCAGCAGTCGGGGGCCGGGCTATGGCTACACCTTC. This translates into CASSRGPGYGYTF.